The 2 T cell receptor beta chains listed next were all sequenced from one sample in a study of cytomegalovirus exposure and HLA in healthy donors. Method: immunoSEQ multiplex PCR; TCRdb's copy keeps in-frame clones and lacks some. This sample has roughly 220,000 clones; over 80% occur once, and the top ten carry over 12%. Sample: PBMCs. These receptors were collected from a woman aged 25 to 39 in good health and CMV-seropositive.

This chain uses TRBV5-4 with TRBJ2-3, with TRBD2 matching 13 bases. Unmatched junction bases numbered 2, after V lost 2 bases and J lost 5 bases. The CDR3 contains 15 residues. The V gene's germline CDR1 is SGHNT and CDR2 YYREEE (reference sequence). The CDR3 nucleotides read TGTGCCAGCAGCTTCGGACTAGCGGGAGTAGATACGCAGTATTTT. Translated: CASSFGLAGVDTQYF.

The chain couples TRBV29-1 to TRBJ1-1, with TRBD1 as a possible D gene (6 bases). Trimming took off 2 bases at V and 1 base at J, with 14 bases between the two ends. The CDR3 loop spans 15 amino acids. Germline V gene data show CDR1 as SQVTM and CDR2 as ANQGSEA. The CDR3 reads CSVEPQDRKNTEAFF. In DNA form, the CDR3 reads TGCAGCGTTGAACCCCAGGACAGAAAGAACACTGAAGCTTTCTTT.